Each of the 26 T cell receptor beta chains below was sequenced from the same sample in a study of shared clonotypes between healthy human individuals. The repertoire was sequenced with immunoSEQ multiplex PCR; TCRdb's copy has only in-frame clones and lacks some. This sample has about 2.3 million clones, with approximately 93% found just once. The sequencing input was naive CD4+ T cells from PBMCs. Subset described: CD45RA+ positively selected. The receptors were gathered from a man younger than 30 in good health. Some clones in this sample may be carry-over from other donors' samples.

The gene calls are TRBV20-1 and TRBJ2-3; D unclear. Germline loops: CDR1 DFQATT, CDR2 SNEGSKA (reference sequence). The CDR3 covers 11 residues. Trimming cost V 0 bases and J 11 bases, with 9 bases left between them. The CDR3, as DNA: TGCAGTGCTAGAGATCACGTTATGCAGTATTTT. Encoded protein: CSARDHVMQYF.

This chain uses TRBV28 with TRBJ2-3; 10 bases agree with TRBD1. Germline values: CDR1 MDHEN, CDR2 SYDVKM. Unmatched junction bases numbered 5, after V lost 5 bases and J lost 3 bases. CDR3 length equals 15 residues. CDR3 in amino acids: CASSDRGPGTDTQYF. CDR3 nucleotides: TGTGCCAGCAGTGACAGGGGGCCGGGGACAGATACGCAGTATTTT.

The chain couples TRBV6-1 to TRBJ2-2; 13 nucleotides match TRBD2. CDR1 and CDR2 (germline): MNHNS, SASEGT. The V gene end was trimmed by 8 bases and the J gene end by 6 bases; junction bases not matched to a gene: 3. CDR3 size: 14 residues. The CDR3 reads CASGTSGIAGELFF. In DNA form, the CDR3 reads TGTGCCAGCGGGACTAGCGGGATTGCCGGGGAGCTGTTTTTT.

This sequence joins TRBV28 and TRBJ2-7; D call uncertain. CDR1 and CDR2 from the germline V gene are MDHEN and SYDVKM. Trimming stripped 4 bases from V and 6 bases from J, with 13 bases between. The CDR3 contains 13 residues. The CDR3 nucleotides are TGTGCCAGCAGTTCCCTCGTTCGATCCGAGCAGTACTTC. Translating gives CASSSLVRSEQYF. Variable domain in full (rest from reference TRBV28 and TRBJ2-7): DVKVTQSSRYLVKRTGEKVFLECVQDMDHENMFWYRQDPGLGLRLIYFSYDVKMKEKGDIPEGYSVSREKKERFSLILESASTNQTSMYLCASSSLVRSEQYFGPGTRLTVT.

The gene calls are TRBV5-1 and TRBJ2-7; 8 positions match TRBD2. Losses at the gene ends were 1 base for V and 7 bases for J; bases not matched to a gene: 13. CDR3 size: 16 residues. Germline V lookup: CDR1 SGHRS, CDR2 YFSETQ. This CDR3 reads CASSLRWSAGEGEQYF. CDR3 bases: TGCGCCAGCAGCTTGAGGTGGTCAGCGGGAGAGGGGGAGCAGTACTTC.

This chain joins TRBV2 and TRBJ2-5, with D maybe TRBD1 (6 bases). CDR3 size: 13 residues. The germline gives CDR1 SNHLY, CDR2 FYNNEI. The V end lost 3 bases, the J end lost 3 bases, and 8 bases lay between the germline ends. CDR3: CASSDGQKETQYF. CDR3 nucleotides: TGTGCCAGCAGTGACGGACAGAAAGAGACCCAGTACTTC.

The chain links TRBV6-1 to TRBJ1-5, with 8 positions matching TRBD1. The germline CDR1 and CDR2 sequences are MNHNS and SASEGT. V dropped 6 bases and J dropped 5; count of bases not matched to a gene: 9. The CDR3 covers 15 residues. The CDR3 DNA reads as TGTGCCAGCAGATTGGACAGGGACTTTTATCAGCCCCAGCATTTT. It translates to CASRLDRDFYQPQHF.

This clone was counted once. Other nucleotide sequences from this sample produce the same CDR3. This chain connects TRBV4-3 to TRBJ2-3; D uncertain. Germline CDR1 LGHNA, CDR2 YSLEER. V lost 0 bases, J lost 2 bases, and 6 bases lay in between. CDR3 length: 14 residues. The CDR3 region has the DNA TGCGCCAGCAGCCAAGATCGACTCACAGATACGCAGTATTTT. Amino acids: CASSQDRLTDTQYF.

The V and J genes are TRBV7-2 and TRBJ1-2, with TRBD1 matching 7 bases. V trimming: 1 base; J trimming: 7 bases; junction bases outside the gene matches: 6. The CDR3 is made up of 14 amino acids. The V gene's germline CDR1 is SGHTA and CDR2 FQGNSA. CDR3 residues: CASSLGEGALGYTF. The CDR3 DNA reads TGTGCCAGCAGCTTAGGGGAGGGGGCGCTTGGCTACACCTTC.

The rearrangement links TRBV5-1 to TRBJ2-2, with 9 bases aligning to TRBD2. V lost 0 bases to trimming and J lost 4 bases; unmatched junction nucleotides: 10. Germline lookup yields CDR1 SGHRS and CDR2 YFSETQ. The CDR3 runs 18 residues. The CDR3 nucleotides read TGCGCCAGCAGCTTGGCGGCTAGCGGGACCAGCGGCACCGGGGAGCTGTTTTTT. It translates to CASSLAASGTSGTGELFF.

This clone was seen a few times. V is TRBV10-3 and J is TRBJ1-2, with D uncertain. The CDR3 is made up of 14 amino acids. CDR1 is ENHRY and CDR2 is SYGVKD in the germline V gene. Between the trimmed V and J ends, which lost 2 bases and 7 bases, there was a span of 14 bases. CDR3 bases: TGTGCCATCAGTGAGGCGACTCCGGGCCTTGGCTACACCTTC. Its protein is CAISEATPGLGYTF.

The chain couples TRBV18 to TRBJ2-7; D not certain. CDR1 and CDR2 (germline): KGHSH, LQKENI. The CDR3 has 14 residues. Trimming removed 3 bases at V and 3 bases at J, with 12 bases between. The CDR3 DNA sequence: TGTGCCAGCTCACCCGGTACAGAAATCTACGAGCAGTACTTC. Translated: CASSPGTEIYEQYF.

Concerning this clone itself: One junction end disagrees with the germline gene, perhaps due to a read error. The genes are TRBV5-1 and TRBJ2-1, with D perhaps matching TRBD2 (6 bases). The CDR3 totals 14 residues. Germline loops: CDR1 SGHRS, CDR2 YFSETQ. The CDR3 here is CASTLDYSYNEQFF. DNA for the CDR3: TGCGCCAGCACCTTGGACTACTCCTACAATGAGCAGTTCTTC.

Concerning this clone: The junction departs from the called germline gene at one end, perhaps through a read error. As DNA, the CDR3 is TGTGCCAGCAGCTGGGACACCTACGATGAGCAGTTCTTC. Translated: CASSWDTYDEQFF. This rearrangement joins TRBV7-8 to TRBJ2-1; D possibly corresponds to TRBD1 (6 bases). CDR1 and CDR2 (germline): SGHVS, FQNEAQ. This CDR3 is 13 amino acids long.

In regard to this clone: The same CDR3 also results from other DNA sequences found in this sample. In nucleotides, the CDR3 is TGCGCCAGCAGCTTGGTTGTGGGGGATACGCAGTATTTT. This encodes CASSLVVGDTQYF. This chain uses TRBV5-1 with TRBJ2-3; D is unclear. The germline V gene encodes CDR1 SGHRS and CDR2 YFSETQ. Trimming took 0 bases from V and 6 from J, leaving 8 bases between them. The CDR3 sequence is 13 residues long.

The V gene is TRBV20-1, the J gene TRBJ2-7; D gene uncertain. Germline V gives CDR1 DFQATT, CDR2 SNEGSKA (reference sequence). The CDR3 has 11 amino acids. The V end lost 6 bases, the J end lost 2 bases, and 8 bases lay between the germline ends. DNA of the CDR3: TGCAGTGCCCCGTGGGCCTACGAGCAGTACTTC. Protein: CSAPWAYEQYF.

The V call is TRBV11-2, the J call TRBJ2-1, with D possibly matching TRBD2 (5 bases). Looked up from germline, CDR1 is SGHAT and CDR2 is FQNNGV. V was clipped by 5 bases and J by 7 bases, with 18 bases between them. There are 15 residues in the CDR3. The CDR3 DNA follows: TGTGCCAGCAGCCCAACGGCGGGCAGCCCTAATGAGCAGTTCTTC. Protein: CASSPTAGSPNEQFF.

This rearrangement joins TRBV7-2 to TRBJ2-7; D is perhaps TRBD1 (6 bases). The CDR3 covers 14 residues. Germline V CDR1 and CDR2: SGHTA, FQGNSA. The V gene lost 2 bases and the J gene lost 3 bases, with 11 bases spanning the gap. The CDR3 is CASSLTGSNYEQYF. In DNA, the CDR3 is TGTGCCAGCAGCTTAACAGGGTCGAACTACGAGCAGTACTTC. Full variable domain (remainder filled in from reference TRBV7-2 and TRBJ2-7): GAGVSQSPSNKVTEKGKDVELRCDPISGHTALYWYRQSLGQGLEFLIYFQGNSAPDKSGLPSDRFSAERTGGSVSTLTIQRTQQEDSAVYLCASSLTGSNYEQYFGPGTRLTVT.

The chain links TRBV1 to TRBJ2-5; the D call of TRBD2 is as the table states it, not checked on the DNA. The J call may be wrong; the DNA end is better matched by TRBJ2-7. TRBV1 corresponds to a pseudogene. The CDR3 has 12 amino acids. The DNA for the CDR3 is TGCACCAGCAGCCGAACCTTCTCCGAGCAGTACTTC. Translated, it gives CTSSRTFSEQYF.

The chain links TRBV5-1 to TRBJ1-1, with 7 bases aligning to TRBD1. Trimming at V came to 4 bases and at J to 1 base, leaving 13 bases not matched to a gene. This CDR3 spans 17 amino acids. The germline V gene has CDR1 SGHRS and CDR2 YFSETQ. The CDR3 protein is CASSLWTGRTENTEAFF. The CDR3 bases are TGCGCCAGCAGCCTATGGACAGGCCGGACGGAGAACACTGAAGCTTTCTTT.

V and J are TRBV9 and TRBJ1-1; D unresolved. The CDR3 is made up of 15 amino acids. Trimming removed 0 bases at V and 5 bases at J, with 14 bases between. Per the germline V gene, CDR1 is SGDLS and CDR2 is YYNGEE. In nucleotides, the CDR3 is TGTGCCAGCAGCGTAGCCCCAGGCTCGGGGACTGAAGCTTTCTTT. This encodes CASSVAPGSGTEAFF.

The CDR3 is CASSGGQGSYEQYF. The DNA of the CDR3 is TGTGCCAGCTCAGGGGGACAGGGCTCCTACGAGCAGTACTTC. This chain links TRBV25-1 with TRBJ2-7; TRBD1 matches 9 bases. The J segment lost 0 bases and the V segment lost 8 bases, leaving 5 bases of the junction unmatched. The CDR3 loop spans 14 amino acids. From germline, CDR1 is MGHDK and CDR2 SYGVNS.

The gene calls are TRBV7-9 and TRBJ2-1, with TRBD2 matching over 8 bases. V gave up 6 bases and J gave up 3 bases; unmatched junction bases: 1. Germline CDR1 reads SEHNR; CDR2 reads FQNEAQ (reference sequence). The CDR3 totals 13 residues. CDR3 protein: CASRRGDYNEQFF. CDR3 in DNA: TGTGCCAGCAGGCGGGGGGACTACAATGAGCAGTTCTTC.

The chain is built from TRBV18 and TRBJ2-7, with 8 bases lining up with TRBD1. There are 16 residues in the CDR3. V trimming: 0 bases; J trimming: 2 bases; junction bases outside the gene matches: 6. CDR1 and CDR2 (germline): KGHSH, LQKENI. Here the CDR3 DNA reads TGTGCCAGCTCACCACCATCCGGACAGGGAACCTACGAGCAGTACTTC. Translation gives CASSPPSGQGTYEQYF. The full variable domain, with the rest looked up from reference TRBV18 and TRBJ2-7, is NAGVMQNPRHLVRRRGQEARLRCSPMKGHSHVYWYRQLPEEGLKFMVYLQKENIIDESGMPKERFSAEFPKEGPSILRIQQVVRGDSAAYFCASSPPSGQGTYEQYFGPGTRLTVT.

This chain uses TRBV2 with TRBJ2-3, with 7 bases that match TRBD2. V gave up 6 bases and J gave up 6 bases; unmatched junction bases: 15. The length of the CDR3 is 16 residues. Germline CDR1 SNHLY, CDR2 FYNNEI. As DNA, the CDR3 is TGTGCCAGCAGCCGCCGGGACTATCGAATCGGGGATACGCAGTATTTT. This sequence encodes CASSRRDYRIGDTQYF.

The DNA of the CDR3 is TGTGCCAGCAGCTTATCAGGGGCTGGCGACGAGCAGTACTTC. Encoded protein: CASSLSGAGDEQYF. The J gene is TRBJ2-7, the V gene TRBV13; D is possibly TRBD1 (6 bases). Germline V lookup: CDR1 PRHDT, CDR2 FYEKMQ (reference sequence). The CDR3 is made up of 14 amino acids. V dropped 2 bases and J dropped 5 bases, with 13 bases sitting between them.